What follows is one T cell receptor (beta chain) and its context. The data stem from a study of T cell repertoires in cytomegalovirus infection. Study information: Public TCR beta signatures marked donors with CMV infection and the matching HLA.

TCRdb passed the reads through MiXCR, listing each CDR3 protein once. The table records 350,000 to 500,000 distinct CDR3 sequences, 25% to 40% of them present only once. This sequence originates from a human donor in good health (CMV status not recorded). Some clones in this sample may be carry-over from other donors' samples. The sequenced material came from PBMCs.

The CDR3 is CSASRTGSYNDGELFF. The CDR3 DNA is TGCAGTGCTAGTCGGACAGGCTCTTATAATGACGGGGAGCTGTTTTTT. J is TRBJ2-2 and V is TRBV20-1; 7 nucleotides agree with TRBD1. Germline CDR1 is DFQATT and CDR2 is SNEGSKA (reference sequence). The CDR3 extends over 16 amino acids. Trimming cost V 3 bases and J 7 bases; bases outside gene matches: 14.